Listed below are T cell receptor beta chains from one sample, sequenced in a study of molecular identifiers for immune sequencing clone quantification. One entry per CDR3 protein results from TCRdb running MiXCR on the PCR reads. The sample yields about 630,000 distinct CDR3 sequences, about 25% seen once. Sequencing input: naive CD8+ T cells from blood, with Jurkat cell RNA spiked in. The receptors were gathered from a human donor in good health. Some libraries in this study had Jurkat cell RNA spiked in. Both conserved end residues are trimmed from each CDR3. The order of the fields is J gene, clone size, V gene, CDR3 length, CDR3 protein. A clone size is listed for some rows: how often the clone was seen (once, few, many), or a class if it is expanded.

TRBJ2-1 | few | TRBV6-2/TRBV6-3 | 10 | ASGGSYNEQF
TRBJ2-7 | many | TRBV3-1 | 10 | ASSQGAAEQY
TRBJ1-4 | NA | TRBV6-8 | 12 | ASRPGGGGEKLF
TRBJ1-2 | few | TRBV5-1 | 12 | ASSLETAYYGYT
TRBJ2-1 | many | TRBV6-2/TRBV6-3 | 10 | ASSYWGNEQF
TRBJ2-7 | many | TRBV25-1 | 11 | ASSEYTVGEQY
TRBJ1-5 | many | TRBV27 | 15 | ASSSHRGAGGNQPQH
TRBJ2-3 | many | TRBV6-1 | 13 | ASSEKRYDTDTQY
TRBJ2-7 | few | TRBV15 | 12 | ATSSSGENYEQY
TRBJ2-7 | few | TRBV30 | 14 | AWSVGAWTSSYEQY
TRBJ2-2 | many | TRBV6-5 | 15 | ASSYSISGGNTGELF
TRBJ1-1 | many | TRBV4-1 | 11 | ASSLGAVAEAF
TRBJ2-5 | NA | TRBV27 | 11 | ASSPMHEETQY
TRBJ2-3 | many | TRBV7-2 | 14 | ASSFLSGGYTDTQY
TRBJ2-7 | NA | TRBV9 | 12 | ASSVGTERDEQY
TRBJ1-6 | NA | TRBV4-3 | 15 | ASSQEAGQGALSPLH
TRBJ1-6 | many | TRBV27 | 12 | ASSSRETNSPLH
TRBJ2-5 | NA | TRBV14 | 14 | ASSQGPYERQETQY
TRBJ2-5 | once | TRBV27 | 11 | ASSQGWSETQY
TRBJ2-7 | NA | TRBV7-3 | 13 | ASSPEGGMAYEQY
TRBJ2-1 | few | TRBV30 | 11 | AWSRVSHNEQF
TRBJ2-5 | NA | TRBV6-1 | 13 | ASSGPPPRGEPQY
TRBJ2-7 | few | TRBV6-5 | 13 | ASSYQTRDGNEQY
TRBJ2-3 | many | TRBV7-2 | 16 | ASSGSGGARPPTDTQY
TRBJ2-7 | NA | TRBV14 | 11 | ASSRRPPYEQY
TRBJ2-3 | many | TRBV28 | 13 | ASSMGLAGTDTQY
TRBJ2-3 | many | TRBV12-5 | 9 | ASGFGDTQY
TRBJ2-3 | many | TRBV5-8 | 16 | ASSLRTGAFVGTDTQY
TRBJ2-5 | few | TRBV6-2/TRBV6-3 | 11 | ASFTGVEETQY
TRBJ1-5 | NA | TRBV18 | 15 | ASSLGQGYYSNQPQH
TRBJ1-2 | NA | TRBV14 | 12 | ASSQDWGLNGYT
TRBJ2-3 | few | TRBV28 | 17 | ASSNRGHSSFPSTDTQY
TRBJ2-2 | NA | TRBV7-6 | 12 | ASSHGNRAGELF
TRBJ1-6 | few | TRBV27 | 13 | ASSLSTGGRSPLH
TRBJ2-7 | few | TRBV3-1 | 10 | ASSQGSTEQY
TRBJ1-1 | many | TRBV29-1 | 10 | SVETENTEAF
TRBJ2-7 | few | TRBV7-9 | 10 | ASSRLVDEQY
TRBJ1-2 | many | TRBV20-1 | 11 | SAREQGFYGYT
TRBJ1-5 | few | TRBV23-1 | 11 | ASSPKSNQPQH
TRBJ2-6 | many | TRBV5-5 | 12 | ASTWGPGANVLT
TRBJ1-3 | many | TRBV12-3/TRBV12-4 | 15 | ASSFNVGQTTGNTIY
TRBJ2-6 | many | TRBV23-1 | 15 | ASSRQGSISGANVLT
TRBJ2-5 | NA | TRBV5-1 | 13 | ASSFGLAGHRAQY
TRBJ2-7 | many | TRBV13 | 12 | ASSPGGYAYEQY
TRBJ2-7 | many | TRBV27 | 12 | ASSVQGSSYEQY
TRBJ2-5 | few | TRBV30 | 14 | AWSVPAGQIGETQY
TRBJ2-4 | many | TRBV20-1 | 13 | SARGGKPDKNIQY
TRBJ2-2 | NA | TRBV28 | 15 | ASSLRRLAGATGELF
TRBJ2-6 | NA | TRBV4-1 | 17 | ASSQGPGGPLSGANVLT